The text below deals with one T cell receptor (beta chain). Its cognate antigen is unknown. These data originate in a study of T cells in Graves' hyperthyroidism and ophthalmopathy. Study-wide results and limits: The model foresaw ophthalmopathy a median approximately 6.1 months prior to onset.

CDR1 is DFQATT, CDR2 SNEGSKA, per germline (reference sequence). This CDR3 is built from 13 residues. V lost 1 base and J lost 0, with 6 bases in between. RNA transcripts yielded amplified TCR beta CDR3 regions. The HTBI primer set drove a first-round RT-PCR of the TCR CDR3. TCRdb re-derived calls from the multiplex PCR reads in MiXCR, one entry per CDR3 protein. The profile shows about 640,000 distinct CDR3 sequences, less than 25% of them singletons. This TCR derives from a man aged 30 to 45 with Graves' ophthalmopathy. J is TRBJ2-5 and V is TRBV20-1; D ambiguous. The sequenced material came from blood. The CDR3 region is CSARVSNQETQYF. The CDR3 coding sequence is TGCAGTGCTAGAGTTTCGAACCAAGAGACCCAGTACTTC.